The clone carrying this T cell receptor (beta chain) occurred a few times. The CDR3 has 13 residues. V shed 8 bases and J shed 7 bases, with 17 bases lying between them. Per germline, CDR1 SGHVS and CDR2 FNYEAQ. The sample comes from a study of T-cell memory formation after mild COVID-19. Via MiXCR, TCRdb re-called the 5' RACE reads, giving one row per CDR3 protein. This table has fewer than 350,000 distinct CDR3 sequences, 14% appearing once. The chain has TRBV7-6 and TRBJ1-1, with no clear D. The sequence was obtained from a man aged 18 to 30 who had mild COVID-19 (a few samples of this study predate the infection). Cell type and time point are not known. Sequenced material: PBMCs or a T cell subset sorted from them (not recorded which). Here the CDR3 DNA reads TGTGCCAGCTCGAACACGGGGTACGTTGAAGCTTTCTTT. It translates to CASSNTGYVEAFF.